The 15 T cell receptor beta chains below were found in one sample sequenced in a study of blood T cell repertoires in COVID-19. Repertoires were generated with immunoSEQ multiplex PCR, while TCRdb's copy carries only in-frame clones and drops some. The repertoire holds 250,000 to 350,000 clones, with roughly 83% as singletons. Sequencing was carried out using peripheral blood. The receptor source for this set is a woman between 45 and 65 years old with acute or convalescent COVID-19.

The J gene is TRBJ1-1, the V gene TRBV7-3, with 7 nucleotides matching TRBD1. Germline V CDR1 and CDR2: SGHTA, FQGTGA. The trim removed 0 bases at V and 4 bases at J, leaving 2 bases unmatched. The CDR3 totals 14 residues. CDR3: CASSLTTGSTEAFF. In DNA, the CDR3 is TGTGCCAGCAGCTTAACGACAGGGAGCACTGAAGCTTTCTTT.

This clone came up once. The chain joins TRBV28 to TRBJ2-7; 12 nucleotides match TRBD2. V lost 2 bases to trimming and J lost 2 bases; unmatched junction nucleotides: 10. Germline V gives CDR1 MDHEN, CDR2 SYDVKM. CDR3 length equals 18 residues. The CDR3 loop reads CASSLGGLAGGRAYEQYF. CDR3 DNA sequence: TGTGCCAGCAGTTTAGGGGGGCTAGCGGGAGGGCGAGCCTACGAGCAGTACTTC.

The chain has TRBV5-1 and TRBJ2-1, with TRBD2 identical over 16 bases. This CDR3 has 17 amino acids. With 3 bases clipped from V and 2 bases from J, the junction kept 2 bases outside the gene matches. Germline V gene lookup returns CDR1 SGHRS and CDR2 YFSETQ. The CDR3 region has the DNA TGCGCCAGCAGCTGGGGACTAGCGGGAGGGACCTACAATGAGCAGTTCTTC. Its translation: CASSWGLAGGTYNEQFF.

The chain joins TRBV7-2 to TRBJ1-5, with TRBD1 as a possible D gene (6 bases). V lost 5 bases and J lost 7, with 15 bases in between. The CDR3 totals 14 residues. Germline assignment: CDR1 SGHTA and CDR2 FQGNSA. CDR3 loop: CASSRWGGQQPQHF. CDR3 nucleotide sequence: TGTGCCAGCAGCAGGTGGGGGGGCCAGCAGCCCCAGCATTTT.

This chain links TRBV9 with TRBJ2-5; D is unresolved. From germline, CDR1 is SGDLS and CDR2 YYNGEE. V was cut by 2 bases and J by 4 bases, with 12 bases left in between. The CDR3 length is 14 residues. CDR3 residues: CASSVIAASETQYF. The DNA for the CDR3 is TGTGCCAGCAGCGTCATAGCAGCTTCAGAGACCCAGTACTTC.

This chain connects TRBV28 to TRBJ1-5, with 8 bases lining up with TRBD1. CDR3 length: 17 amino acids. V trimming: 3 bases; J trimming: 0 bases; junction bases outside the gene matches: 7. Germline CDR1 reads MDHEN; CDR2 reads SYDVKM. CDR3 bases: TGTGCCAGCAGTTTCTCCCAGGGGGCCCGTAGCAATCAGCCCCAGCATTTT. Its protein product is CASSFSQGARSNQPQHF. Filled out from reference TRBV28 and TRBJ1-5, the complete variable domain reads DVKVTQSSRYLVKRTGEKVFLECVQDMDHENMFWYRQDPGLGLRLIYFSYDVKMKEKGDIPEGYSVSREKKERFSLILESASTNQTSMYLCASSFSQGARSNQPQHFGDGTRLSIL.

The rearrangement joins TRBV10-3 to TRBJ2-7, with D possibly being TRBD1 (5 bases). The CDR3 sequence is 14 residues long. CDR1 is ENHRY and CDR2 is SYGVKD in the germline V gene. The germline V and J ends were trimmed by 3 bases and 5 bases, with 14 bases remaining between them. The CDR3 spells CAISDREYNDEQYF. In nucleotides, the CDR3 is TGTGCCATCAGTGACAGGGAATATAACGACGAGCAGTACTTC.

The rearrangement joins TRBV29-1 to TRBJ2-1; 7 bases agree with TRBD2. V shed 5 bases and J 3 bases; nucleotides not matched to a gene: 7. The CDR3 loop spans 14 amino acids. The germline V gene has CDR1 SQVTM and CDR2 ANQGSEA. Here the CDR3 reads CSVRGSGFYNEQFF. CDR3 nucleotides: TGCAGCGTTAGGGGTAGCGGGTTCTACAATGAGCAGTTCTTC.

J is TRBJ1-2 and V is TRBV7-9; TRBD1 agrees at 7 bases. The CDR3 sequence is 14 residues long. Germline-derived CDR1 and CDR2 are SEHNR and FQNEAQ (reference sequence). The J segment lost 6 bases and the V segment lost 0 bases, leaving 4 bases of the junction unmatched. In nucleotides, the CDR3 is TGTGCCAGCAGCTTAGCGGTGGGACAGCATGGCTACACCTTC. Amino acid sequence: CASSLAVGQHGYTF.

The J gene is TRBJ2-7, the V gene TRBV27; D remains ambiguous. CDR1 is MNHEY and CDR2 is SMNVEV in the germline V gene (reference sequence). V shed 2 bases and J shed 2 bases, with 13 bases lying between them. This CDR3 has 15 amino acids. The DNA of the CDR3 is TGTGCCAGCAGTTTAATCTTTCGCGGAACCTACGAGCAGTACTTC. Translating gives CASSLIFRGTYEQYF.

The chain recombines TRBV27 with TRBJ2-7, with D tentatively TRBD1 (6 bases). The germline gives CDR1 MNHEY, CDR2 SMNVEV (reference sequence). The ends were cut back, 0 bases at V and 5 bases at J, with 17 bases in the middle. The CDR3 totals 16 residues. CDR3 region: CASSLSPGRGGDEQYF. CDR3 coding DNA: TGTGCCAGCAGTTTATCCCCCGGCAGGGGTGGCGACGAGCAGTACTTC.

J is TRBJ2-1 and V is TRBV19, with D possibly being TRBD2 (6 bases). This CDR3 has 15 residues. Germline V gene lookup returns CDR1 LNHDA and CDR2 SQIVND (reference sequence). Trimming shortened V by 5 bases and J by 8 bases, and 19 bases separated the two germline ends. CDR3 residues: CASSWGYGGGYEQFF. DNA of the CDR3: TGTGCCAGTAGTTGGGGGTACGGGGGAGGCTATGAGCAGTTCTTC.

J is TRBJ2-3 and V is TRBV5-6; 9 bases map to TRBD2. Germline V CDR1 and CDR2: SGHDT, YYEEEE. Trimming took 0 bases from V and 4 from J; bases not matched to a gene: 6. The CDR3 is 16 residues long. The CDR3 loop reads CASSLVASGNADTQYF. The CDR3 DNA sequence: TGTGCCAGCAGCTTGGTTGCTAGCGGGAACGCAGATACGCAGTATTTT.

The rearrangement links TRBV6-6 to TRBJ2-1; TRBD2 matches at 10 bases. The V and J ends lost 4 bases and 4 bases, in that order; junction bases with no gene match: 4. The germline V gene encodes CDR1 MNHNY and CDR2 SVGAGI (reference sequence). The CDR3 spans 15 residues. The CDR3 reads CASSFLLAGYNEQFF. Here the CDR3 DNA reads TGTGCCAGCAGTTTCCTACTAGCGGGGTACAATGAGCAGTTCTTC.

CDR3 protein: CASSPGGIVTDTQYF. The CDR3 DNA reads TGTGCCAGCAGCCCTGGCGGGATTGTCACAGATACGCAGTATTTT. The chain combines TRBV14 with TRBJ2-3; a weak D match, TRBD2 (6 bases). The ends were cut back, 4 bases at V and 2 bases at J, with 13 bases in the middle. The CDR3 runs to 15 residues. Looked up from germline, CDR1 is SGHDN and CDR2 is FVKESK. Filled out from reference TRBV14 and TRBJ2-3, the complete variable domain reads EAGVTQFPSHSVIEKGQTVTLRCDPISGHDNLYWYRRVMGKEIKFLLHFVKESKQDESGMPNNRFLAERTGGTYSTLKVQPAELEDSGVYFCASSPGGIVTDTQYFGPGTRLTVL.